This T cell receptor (beta chain) was identified in a study of T cells after yellow fever vaccination. CDR3 length: 14 amino acids. With V trimmed by 6 bases and J by 3 bases, 6 bases remained unmatched. Germline V CDR1 and CDR2: SNHLY, FYNNEI. This clonotype appeared many times. The antigen remains undetermined. Broader study findings: Clones from primary vaccination mostly reappeared after the booster (over 95% CD4, under 90% CD8).

MiXCR was run by TCRdb on the 5' RACE reads, yielding one entry per CDR3 protein. The sample yields over 120,000 distinct CDR3 sequences, just over 6.5% seen once. The J gene is TRBJ2-7, the V gene TRBV2, with 9 positions matching TRBD1. The receptor was derived from a man aged 30-40 years who received the YFV17D yellow fever vaccine. Sequencing used CD4+ T cells sorted from PBMCs, obtained 10 days after the yellow fever booster vaccination. In DNA form, the CDR3 reads TGTGCCAGCAGCGCCGGGACAGGGTTCTACGAGCAGTACTTC. Its translation: CASSAGTGFYEQYF.